The 23 T cell receptor beta chains below all came from one sample that was sequenced in a study of T-cell memory formation after mild COVID-19. TCRdb fed the 5' RACE reads into MiXCR, producing one record per CDR3 protein. The sample includes 250,000 to 350,000 distinct CDR3 sequences, over 11% of them seen just once. The specimen was PBMCs or a T cell subset sorted from them (not recorded which). The origin of the receptors is a man aged 18-30 years who had mild COVID-19 (a few samples of this study predate the infection). Cell type and time point are not known.

There are a few counts of this clonotype. J is TRBJ2-1 and V is TRBV12-3 or TRBV12-4; TRBD2 aligns across 9 bases. The CDR3 length is 14 residues. J lost 6 bases, V lost 3 bases, and 3 bases had no gene match. The CDR3 sequence: CASSFLAGVNEQFF. The CDR3 coding sequence is TGTGCCAGCAGTTTTTTAGCGGGGGTCAATGAGCAGTTCTTC.

The gene calls are TRBV12-3 or TRBV12-4 and TRBJ2-1; no clear D. Trimming removed 8 bases from V and 5 bases from J, with 13 bases in between. This CDR3 is built from 13 residues. The CDR3 DNA is TGTGCCAGCCGTAACTCCCCCCACAATGAGCAGTTCTTC. Protein sequence: CASRNSPHNEQFF.

This clonotype was observed a few times. The CDR3 reads CASAQGAEETQYF. The CDR3 nucleotides are TGTGCCAGTGCCCAGGGGGCCGAGGAGACCCAGTACTTC. The chain employs TRBV19 and TRBJ2-5, with 8 bases lining up with TRBD1. Germline CDR1 is LNHDA and CDR2 is SQIVND (reference sequence). This CDR3 region has 13 residues. J gave up 5 bases and V 8 bases, and 7 bases lay outside the gene matches.

The chain carries TRBV2 and TRBJ1-2, with unresolved D. Germline V gene lookup returns CDR1 SNHLY and CDR2 FYNNEI. The CDR3 runs 13 residues. Trimming took 7 bases from V and 4 from J, leaving 13 bases between them. Written as DNA, the CDR3 is TGTGCCAGCAACCCAGGCTTTGCCTATGGCTACACCTTC. This translates into CASNPGFAYGYTF. Full variable domain (outside the CDR3, taken from reference TRBV2 and TRBJ1-2): EPEVTQTPSHQVTQMGQEVILRCVPISNHLYFYWYRQILGQKVEFLVSFYNNEISEKSEIFDDQFSVERPDGSNFTLKIRSTKLEDSAMYFCASNPGFAYGYTFGSGTRLTVV.

The CDR3 region has the DNA TGTGCCAGCAGCGTCGGTTTGGACAATGGCTACACCTTC. As protein: CASSVGLDNGYTF. The genes are TRBV11-2 and TRBJ1-2, with a possible D match to TRBD1 (5 bases). Trimming removed 5 bases at V and 6 bases at J, with 13 bases between. The CDR3 contains 13 residues. CDR1 is SGHAT, CDR2 FQNNGV, per germline.

V usage is TRBV10-3 and J usage is TRBJ2-2, with 8 nucleotides matching TRBD2. After removal of 6 bases from V and 0 bases from J, the junction contained 3 bases not matched to a gene. This CDR3 has 15 amino acids. Germline-derived CDR1 and CDR2 are ENHRY and SYGVKD. The CDR3 is CAISVSGANTGELFF. The CDR3 DNA is TGTGCCATCAGCGTTAGCGGGGCGAACACCGGGGAGCTGTTTTTT.

This clonotype came up a few times. The chain employs TRBV6-6 and TRBJ2-7; D possibly corresponds to TRBD1 (5 bases). Trimming took 5 bases from V and 6 from J, leaving 17 bases between them. The CDR3 is 14 amino acids. Germline V CDR1 and CDR2: MNHNY, SVGAGI (reference sequence). CDR3 amino acids: CASSPQGSLGEQYV. In DNA, the CDR3 is TGTGCCAGCAGTCCTCAGGGATCGCTGGGCGAGCAGTACGTC.

The chain joins TRBV6-1 to TRBJ1-2; D is unclear. The CDR3 contains 13 residues. Germline assignment: CDR1 MNHNS and CDR2 SASEGT. V was trimmed by 2 bases and J by 4 bases, leaving 8 bases between them. The CDR3 DNA sequence: TGTGCCAGCAGTGAACTGGGGTCCTATGGCTACACCTTC. This codes for CASSELGSYGYTF.

This clonotype was picked up a small number of times. The chain uses TRBV6-5 and TRBJ2-5, with D possibly TRBD1 on 6 matching bases. Germline lookup yields CDR1 MNHEY and CDR2 SVGAGI. The CDR3 is 17 residues long. The V and J ends lost 3 bases and 0 bases respectively, with 17 bases between them. The CDR3 protein is CASSYSWGPNYQETQYF. DNA for the CDR3: TGTGCCAGCAGTTATTCCTGGGGGCCGAACTACCAAGAGACCCAGTACTTC.

The chain has TRBV13 and TRBJ1-1, with D uncertain. V gave up 3 bases and J gave up 1 base, with 12 bases separating them. Germline CDR1 and CDR2: PRHDT and FYEKMQ (reference sequence). The CDR3 is made up of 15 amino acids. The CDR3 DNA reads TGTGCCAGCAGCTTGTTTACGGGGAGGAACACTGAAGCTTTCTTT. This codes for CASSLFTGRNTEAFF.

This clonotype was seen more than once but under ten times. V gene TRBV28 combines with J gene TRBJ2-4; D gene ambiguous. V was pared by 5 bases and J by 0 bases, with 8 bases between. The CDR3 contains 14 residues. CDR1 is MDHEN, CDR2 SYDVKM, per germline. The CDR3 loop is CASSETLAKNIQYF. The CDR3 coding sequence is TGTGCCAGCAGTGAAACGCTAGCCAAAAACATTCAGTACTTC. Combining the CDR3 with reference TRBV28 and TRBJ2-4 gives the whole variable domain DVKVTQSSRYLVKRTGEKVFLECVQDMDHENMFWYRQDPGLGLRLIYFSYDVKMKEKGDIPEGYSVSREKKERFSLILESASTNQTSMYLCASSETLAKNIQYFGAGTRLSVL.

The J gene is TRBJ1-1, the V gene TRBV19; TRBD1 might be the D (5 bases). Germline CDR1 reads LNHDA; CDR2 reads SQIVND (reference sequence). This CDR3 spans 14 amino acids. Deletions cut 3 bases from V and 3 bases from J, with 11 bases between. CDR3 coding DNA: TGTGCCAGTAGTATCCATGTGGGGGACACTGAAGCTTTCTTT. Translation: CASSIHVGDTEAFF.

V gene TRBV6-6 combines with J gene TRBJ2-7; 8 bases fit TRBD1. The V and J ends lost 4 bases and 5 bases, in that order; junction bases with no gene match: 4. Germline values: CDR1 MNHNY, CDR2 SVGAGI (reference sequence). The CDR3 contains 13 residues. The CDR3 sequence is CASSSDRGNEQYF. The CDR3, as DNA: TGTGCCAGCAGTTCTGACAGGGGTAACGAGCAGTACTTC.

This clonotype was observed a few times. V gene TRBV28 combines with J gene TRBJ1-5, with D possibly being TRBD1 (5 bases). CDR1 and CDR2 (germline): MDHEN, SYDVKM. This CDR3 is built from 12 residues. Trimming cost V 8 bases and J 9 bases, with 14 bases left between them. The CDR3 here is CASGIGAAPQHF. The CDR3 DNA reads as TGTGCCAGCGGAATCGGGGCCGCGCCCCAGCATTTT.

The V and J genes are TRBV7-3 and TRBJ1-2; D possibly corresponds to TRBD1 (5 bases). V lost 2 bases and J 8 bases, leaving 18 bases between the germline ends. Germline-derived CDR1 and CDR2 are SGHTA and FQGTGA. This CDR3 contains 15 residues. The CDR3 reads CASSLFQGPIGGYTF. The CDR3 DNA reads TGTGCCAGCAGCTTATTCCAGGGCCCAATTGGGGGCTACACCTTC.

The gene calls are TRBV7-8 and TRBJ2-1; TRBD1 might be the D (6 bases). The CDR3 loop spans 15 amino acids. Trimming left V 1 base short and J 0 bases short, with 7 bases between. The germline gives CDR1 SGHVS, CDR2 FQNEAQ. Written as DNA, the CDR3 is TGTGCCAGCAGCTTAGGGGGGCACTCCTACAATGAGCAGTTCTTC. Amino acids: CASSLGGHSYNEQFF.

This clonotype was recorded at least ten times. The rearrangement joins TRBV28 to TRBJ2-7; D is ambiguous. Between the trimmed V and J ends, which lost 6 bases and 3 bases, there was a span of 12 bases. This CDR3 has 13 residues. Germline loops: CDR1 MDHEN, CDR2 SYDVKM. This CDR3 is CASRPSEIYEQYV. DNA of the CDR3: TGTGCCAGCAGGCCGTCAGAAATCTACGAGCAGTACGTC.

The rearrangement uses TRBV28 and TRBJ2-5; no reliable D call. V lost 10 bases, J lost 5 bases, and 11 bases lay in between. CDR1 and CDR2 from the germline V gene are MDHEN and SYDVKM. This CDR3 contains 11 residues. Here the CDR3 reads CATTVGETQYF. CDR3 coding DNA: TGTGCCACAACCGTCGGGGAGACCCAGTACTTC.

The rearrangement uses TRBV6-6 and TRBJ1-3; no clear D gene. V lost 8 bases, J lost 0 bases, and 11 bases lay in between. The CDR3 extends over 14 amino acids. Looked up from germline, CDR1 is MNHNY and CDR2 is SVGAGI (reference sequence). The CDR3 region has the DNA TGTGCCAGCTTAGGCAGAGCCTCTGGAAACACCATATATTTT. It is translated as CASLGRASGNTIYF.

The sample holds many counts of this clonotype. One end of the junction does not line up with germline, which may come from a read error. The J gene is TRBJ2-7, the V gene TRBV5-1; a weak D match, TRBD1 (5 bases). The germline V gene has CDR1 SGHRS and CDR2 YFSETQ. This CDR3 contains 12 residues. The CDR3 here is CASSLRGYEQYF. CDR3 coding DNA: TGTGCCAGCAGTTTAAGGGGTTACGAGCAGTACTTC.

This clonotype was detected only a few times. This sequence joins TRBV28 and TRBJ1-2, with no clear D. The V end lost 6 bases, the J end lost 1 base, and 18 bases lay between the germline ends. Per the germline V gene, CDR1 is MDHEN and CDR2 is SYDVKM. This CDR3 region has 16 residues. The CDR3 DNA reads as TGTGCCAGCAGCCCCCCCGGGTGGAGTTTTAACTATGGCTACACCTTC. Translating it yields CASSPPGWSFNYGYTF.

This clonotype was recorded at least ten times. The chain couples TRBV20-1 to TRBJ2-1, with 7 bases that match TRBD2. The V and J ends lost 5 bases and 8 bases, in that order; junction bases with no gene match: 12. CDR1 and CDR2 from the germline V gene are DFQATT and SNEGSKA (reference sequence). The CDR3 sequence is 14 residues long. The CDR3 bases are TGCAGTGCTCCGAGCGGGGCCCGGCGCTATGAGCAGTTCTTC. Amino acids: CSAPSGARRYEQFF.

This clonotype was found a few times. V usage is TRBV6-1 and J usage is TRBJ2-7; D is perhaps TRBD2 (7 bases). The CDR3 is 14 residues long. Germline V CDR1 and CDR2: MNHNS, SASEGT. The ends were cut back, 3 bases at V and 2 bases at J, with 11 bases in the middle. The CDR3 nucleotides are TGTGCCAGCAGTGACAGGGGAGGGCCCTACGAGCAGTACTTC. Protein product: CASSDRGGPYEQYF.